The 2 T cell receptor beta chains below come from one sample, sequenced in a study of T cell repertoires in cytomegalovirus infection. These receptors have no known antigen. TCRdb redid the calling of the reads with MiXCR, one entry per CDR3 protein. Of about 770,000 distinct CDR3 sequences in the sample, 29% are singletons; the top ten hold less than 15%. Sample: cultured CD8+ T cells from PBMCs, taken from culture after CMV antigen stimulation. The receptors were sampled from a human donor in good health (CMV status not recorded). Some clones in this sample may be carry-over from other donors' samples.

The chain combines TRBV10-3 with TRBJ2-2; 11 positions agree with TRBD1. The germline V gene has CDR1 ENHRY and CDR2 SYGVKD. The CDR3 is 18 residues long. V lost 0 bases and J lost 4; bases outside the gene matches: 7. The CDR3 sequence is CAISESGQGGPGTGELFF. CDR3 bases: TGTGCCATCAGTGAGTCGGGACAGGGGGGTCCCGGCACCGGGGAGCTGTTTTTT.

The genes are TRBV29-1 and TRBJ2-2; D gene ambiguous. Trimming cost V 1 base and J 4 bases, with 7 bases left between them. CDR3 size: 13 residues. Per the germline V gene, CDR1 is SQVTM and CDR2 is ANQGSEA. This CDR3 reads CSVEGRLTGELFF. The CDR3 DNA reads as TGCAGCGTTGAAGGCCGGCTCACCGGGGAGCTGTTTTTT.